Below, 4 T cell receptor beta chains from the same sample are listed, as sequenced in a study of CD4 T cells in relation to SARS-CoV-2 and coronaviruses. No antigen is known for these receptors. Profiling relied on immunoSEQ multiplex PCR, and the TCRdb table lists in-frame clones only, not all of them. The data show 35,000 to 50,000 clones, approximately 80% seen once. The sample comprised naive CD4+ T cells from PBMCs, cultured in vitro. Specified subset: naive CD4+ T cells isolated by negative enrichment. The receptors come from an adult with COVID-19.

This chain joins TRBV30 and TRBJ2-3; 7 nucleotides agree with TRBD2. CDR1 and CDR2 from the germline V gene are GTSNPN and SVGIG (reference sequence). The V segment lost 3 bases and the J segment 0 bases; nucleotides outside the gene matches: 3. The CDR3 sequence is 14 residues long. The CDR3 protein is CAWRIAGSTDTQYF. CDR3 nucleotides: TGTGCCTGGAGGATAGCGGGTAGCACAGATACGCAGTATTTT.

This chain joins TRBV11-1 and TRBJ2-1, with unresolved D. This CDR3 has 16 amino acids. The germline CDR1 and CDR2 sequences are SGHAT and FQDESV (reference sequence). Deletions cut 1 base from V and 3 bases from J, with 13 bases between. The CDR3 is CASSLGSRIFYNEQFF. The DNA for the CDR3 is TGTGCCAGCAGCTTAGGGTCCAGAATTTTCTACAATGAGCAGTTCTTC.

The chain is built from TRBV5-1 and TRBJ2-5; 8 bases fit TRBD2. Losses at the gene ends were 2 bases for V and 1 base for J; bases not matched to a gene: 1. The germline V gene encodes CDR1 SGHRS and CDR2 YFSETQ. The CDR3 has 14 amino acids. CDR3 amino acids: CASSFTSGQETQYF. The CDR3 nucleotides read TGCGCCAGCAGCTTTACTAGCGGCCAAGAGACCCAGTACTTC.

The V gene is TRBV27, the J gene TRBJ2-7, with D uncertain. Trimming cost V 2 bases and J 2 bases, with 10 bases left between them. Looked up from germline, CDR1 is MNHEY and CDR2 is SMNVEV (reference sequence). The CDR3 is made up of 14 amino acids. CDR3 DNA sequence: TGTGCCAGCAGTTTAGCCGGCGGTCCCTACGAGCAGTACTTC. Protein sequence: CASSLAGGPYEQYF.